This is a list of T cell receptor beta chains from one sample in a study of blood T cell repertoires in COVID-19. This table comes from immunoSEQ multiplex PCR, and its TCRdb copy is limited to in-frame clones, with some not included. The table lists hundreds of thousands of clones, approximately 88% of them singletons. Sequenced material: peripheral blood. All receptors come from a human donor in a cohort sampled during active COVID-19. CDR3s include the opening cysteine and the closing phenylalanine or tryptophan. A D gene is named only where the DNA matches it firmly. Some rows mark clone size as missing; the rest say once, few, many or name a class of expanded clone.

clone_size j_call cdr3_length v_call d_call cdr3_aa cdr3_nt
NA TRBJ2-7 15 TRBV19 NA CVSSIWGAGVNEQYF TGTGTCAGTAGTATTTGGGGGGCGGGAGTAAACGAGCAGTACTTC
NA TRBJ2-1 15 TRBV10-3 TRBD2 CATKLTSGGDNEQFF TGTGCCACCAAACTTACTAGCGGGGGGGACAATGAGCAGTTCTTC
NA TRBJ2-7 14 TRBV15 NA CATSLGSGSYEQYF TGTGCCACCAGCCTCGGGAGCGGTTCCTACGAGCAGTACTTC
NA TRBJ2-5 15 TRBV28 NA CASSLHPGLQETQYF TGTGCCAGCAGCCTTCACCCAGGTTTACAAGAGACCCAGTACTTC
few TRBJ1-4 14 TRBV4-1 NA CASSQDFEGEKLFF TGCGCCAGCAGCCAAGATTTTGAGGGCGAAAAACTGTTTTTT
NA TRBJ1-5 15 TRBV6-2/TRBV6-3 TRBD1 CASSWGQGVGQPQHF TGTGCCAGCAGTTGGGGGCAGGGGGTCGGTCAGCCCCAGCATTTT
NA TRBJ2-3 16 TRBV7-2 TRBD2 CASSSPSGPSTDTQYF TGTGCCAGCAGCAGTCCTAGCGGACCTAGCACAGATACGCAGTATTTT
NA TRBJ2-1 15 TRBV7-2 TRBD2 CASTLAGQRTNEQFF TGTGCCAGCACTTTAGCGGGGCAGCGAACTAATGAGCAGTTCTTC
NA TRBJ2-5 15 TRBV7-6 NA CASSMAAGKQETQYF TGTGCCAGCAGCATGGCGGCGGGGAAACAAGAGACCCAGTACTTC
once TRBJ1-5 17 TRBV15 NA CATSRIRAGAGTQPQHF TGTGCCACCAGCAGGATCCGGGCAGGGGCCGGGACCCAGCCCCAGCATTTT
few TRBJ1-6 15 TRBV5-1 NA CASSLAEVESSPLHF TGCGCCAGCAGCTTGGCCGAGGTAGAGAGTTCACCCCTCCACTTT
NA TRBJ2-1 17 TRBV4-1 TRBD2 CASSQGLAGPPAREQFF TGCGCCAGCAGCCAAGGACTAGCGGGACCCCCAGCCAGGGAGCAGTTCTTC
NA TRBJ2-1 16 TRBV19 TRBD1 CASSLPGTDIYNEQFF TGTGCCAGTAGCCTACCCGGGACAGACATCTACAATGAGCAGTTCTTC
NA TRBJ2-3 13 TRBV7-2 NA CASTPSPTDTQYF TGTGCCAGCACCCCATCCCCCACAGATACGCAGTATTTT
NA TRBJ1-1 14 TRBV19 NA CASSVLQGWSEAFF TGTGCCAGTAGTGTGTTACAGGGTTGGTCTGAAGCTTTCTTT
NA TRBJ2-7 14 TRBV11-2 NA CASSLDGEEAEQYF TGTGCCAGCAGCTTAGATGGAGAGGAGGCCGAGCAGTACTTC
NA TRBJ2-4 15 TRBV27 NA CASREWRGGFTIQYF TGTGCCAGCAGGGAGTGGAGGGGAGGTTTTACCATTCAGTACTTC
NA TRBJ2-7 14 TRBV7-6 TRBD1 CASSRSTGAYEQYF TGTGCCAGCAGCCGCTCGACAGGGGCCTACGAGCAGTACTTC
once TRBJ2-7 14 TRBV7-9 NA CASSHSDYRVEAYF TGTGCCAGCAGCCATTCTGACTACAGGGTAGAGGCGTACTTC